This TCR beta chain originates from a study of blood T cell repertoires in COVID-19. Methods used by the authors: Reference gene primer amplification gave nucleated cell count estimates. Here immunoSEQ multiplex PCR was the method, and the copy in TCRdb shows in-frame clones only, minus some. D and trimming were read from the DNA, whereas the V and J calls and clone size are those reported in that table. The data contain about 73,000 clones, about four fifths of them seen just once; the ten biggest clones take up around 5%. V shed 0 bases, J shed 6 bases, and the junction held 11 bases outside the gene matches. There are 17 residues in the CDR3. Germline CDR1 and CDR2: SGHVS and FQNEAQ.

The origin of this receptor is a middle-aged man with active COVID-19. The specimen was peripheral blood. The V gene is TRBV7-8, the J gene TRBJ2-5; 9 nucleotides align to TRBD2. DNA of the CDR3: TGTGCCAGCAGCTTAGCGGGGACCGGGACTAGCAGGCAGACCCAGTACTTC. Protein: CASSLAGTGTSRQTQYF.